The 26 T cell receptor beta chains listed next were all sequenced from one sample in a study of post-analysis software for immune sequencing data. These receptors have no identified antigens. TCR beta libraries were prepared from cDNA with unique molecular identifiers. TCRdb ran MiXCR on the PCR reads and lists one entry per CDR3 protein. The top ten hold about 0.5% of the sample, which has fewer than 850,000 distinct CDR3 sequences, about 27% seen once. General observations from the study: In patients, about 5 TRBV segments were more frequent than in controls, with TRBV5-6, TRBV5-1 and TRBV20-1 among them.

The sequenced sample was blood. Receptors originate from a girl aged 10 to 17 with multiple sclerosis.

The table lists this clonotype with a count of one. A much more abundant neighbour one base away suggests this may be a read error. The V call is TRBV20-1, the J call TRBJ1-2; 8 bases are shared with TRBD1. Germline trimming cut 5 bases from V and 8 bases from J; bases unmatched to any gene: 10. Germline CDR1 is DFQATT and CDR2 is SNEGSKA (reference sequence). This CDR3 spans 13 amino acids. CDR3 in DNA: TGCAGTGCTCCCGGACAGGGACGGGTCGGCTACACCTTC. It codes for CSAPGQGRVGYTF.

The rearrangement links TRBV5-5 to TRBJ1-6; no reliable D call. This CDR3 contains 12 residues. In germline, CDR1 is SGHKS, CDR2 YYEKEE (reference sequence). V was shortened by 1 base and J by 4 bases, with 0 bases between the two germline ends. Here the CDR3 reads CASSLYNSPLHF. The CDR3, as DNA: TGTGCCAGCAGCTTGTATAATTCACCCCTCCACTTT.

There are a few counts of this clonotype. The J gene is TRBJ2-5, the V gene TRBV7-2, with 11 bases fitting TRBD1. Germline V gives CDR1 SGHTA, CDR2 FQGNSA. The CDR3 covers 16 residues. V was clipped by 0 bases and J by 5 bases; unmatched bases: 5. Written as DNA, the CDR3 is TGTGCCAGCAGCTTAGCGGGACAGGGGGTCGTGGAGACCCAGTACTTC. It codes for CASSLAGQGVVETQYF. Variable domain in full (rest from reference TRBV7-2 and TRBJ2-5): GAGVSQSPSNKVTEKGKDVELRCDPISGHTALYWYRQSLGQGLEFLIYFQGNSAPDKSGLPSDRFSAERTGGSVSTLTIQRTQQEDSAVYLCASSLAGQGVVETQYFGPGTRLLVL.

The chain uses TRBV18 and TRBJ2-1, with unresolved D. The V end lost 2 bases, the J end lost 4 bases, and 12 bases lay between the germline ends. CDR3 length equals 15 residues. Germline V gives CDR1 KGHSH, CDR2 LQKENI. The CDR3 spells CASSPTPNGYNEQFF. The CDR3 DNA is TGTGCCAGCTCACCAACACCAAATGGGTACAATGAGCAGTTCTTC.

This clonotype was observed a few times. This chain links TRBV27 with TRBJ2-3; TRBD2 agrees at 12 bases. The CDR3 sequence is 17 residues long. J lost 4 bases, V lost 2 bases, and 7 bases had no gene match. Germline loops: CDR1 MNHEY, CDR2 SMNVEV (reference sequence). Written as DNA, the CDR3 is TGTGCCAGCAGTTTAGTGTCTAGCGGGGGGGTCGCAGATACGCAGTATTTT. It is translated as CASSLVSSGGVADTQYF.

This clonotype has a handful of counts. The chain employs TRBV3-1 and TRBJ2-5; 9 nucleotides align to TRBD2. Trimming cost V 1 base and J 6 bases; bases outside gene matches: 12. Germline V lookup: CDR1 LGHDT, CDR2 YNNKEL (reference sequence). The CDR3 has 17 amino acids. CDR3 sequence reads: CASSQALAGPHRQTQYF. In DNA form, the CDR3 reads TGTGCCAGCAGCCAAGCGCTAGCGGGGCCCCATCGGCAGACCCAGTACTTC.

This clonotype was picked up a small number of times. This sequence joins TRBV2 and TRBJ2-3; D is uncertain. This CDR3 region has 11 residues. Per germline, CDR1 SNHLY and CDR2 FYNNEI. V lost 10 bases to trimming and J lost 6 bases, with 11 bases between them. The CDR3 nucleotides are TGTGCCACCCCGTTGGTTGATACGCAGTATTTT. It yields the protein CATPLVDTQYF.

At least ten counts were recorded for this clonotype. The V call is TRBV27, the J call TRBJ2-1; 8 bases map to TRBD1. This CDR3 has 14 amino acids. The ends lost 5 bases at V and 4 bases at J; junction bases unmatched: 4. Germline V lookup: CDR1 MNHEY, CDR2 SMNVEV (reference sequence). The CDR3 sequence is CASSMGQAYNEQFF. The CDR3 nucleotides read TGTGCCAGCAGTATGGGACAGGCGTACAATGAGCAGTTCTTC.

At least ten counts were recorded for this clonotype. J is TRBJ2-3 and V is TRBV4-3; 9 nucleotides match TRBD2. Germline CDR1 is LGHNA and CDR2 is YSLEER. The CDR3 sequence is 15 residues long. V lost 5 bases to trimming and J lost 0 bases; unmatched junction nucleotides: 3. As DNA, the CDR3 is TGCGCCAGCAGCTCTAGCGGGACCAGCACAGATACGCAGTATTTT. Residues: CASSSSGTSTDTQYF.

There are many counts of this clonotype. A read error may account for a junction end that differs from germline. The chain couples TRBV29-1 to TRBJ2-5, with 14 bases matching TRBD2. From germline, CDR1 is SQVTM and CDR2 ANQGSEA. There are 15 residues in the CDR3. Here the CDR3 DNA reads TGCAGCGTGGAAGGGACTAGCGGGAGTTTGGAGACCCAGTACTTC. Translated, it gives CSVEGTSGSLETQYF.

The chain combines TRBV5-1 with TRBJ2-7; 8 bases match TRBD2. CDR3 length: 18 amino acids. The ends lost 4 bases at V and 2 bases at J; junction bases unmatched: 17. The germline CDR1 and CDR2 sequences are SGHRS and YFSETQ. CDR3 in amino acids: CASSPPLAGLGSPYEQYF. Written as DNA, the CDR3 is TGCGCCAGCAGCCCGCCCCTAGCGGGCCTCGGTAGCCCCTACGAGCAGTACTTC.

The chain carries TRBV12-3 or TRBV12-4 and TRBJ2-7, with D possibly TRBD1 on 6 matching bases. The J call may not be correct, given that the DNA end is closer to TRBJ2-5. This CDR3 comprises 15 residues. Here the CDR3 DNA reads TGTGCCAGCAGTTCCCATACAGGGTTAGAAGAGACCCAGTACTTC. Translating gives CASSSHTGLEETQYF.

In nucleotides, the CDR3 is TGCAGCTCCGGGACTAGCGGGGAGGAGAATGAGCAGTTCTTC. Residues: CSSGTSGEENEQFF. This sequence joins TRBV29-1 and TRBJ2-1; 13 bases are shared with TRBD2. Germline V gene sequence: CDR1 SQVTM, CDR2 ANQGSEA. V was clipped by 8 bases and J by 7 bases; unmatched bases: 8. This CDR3 is 14 amino acids long.

In its sample, this clonotype was seen a few times. The chain links TRBV7-2 to TRBJ1-2; D possibly corresponds to TRBD1 (6 bases). V lost 2 bases, J lost 4 bases, and 17 bases lay in between. This CDR3 contains 16 residues. Germline-derived CDR1 and CDR2 are SGHTA and FQGNSA. The CDR3: CASSLSGTSRRYGYTF. CDR3 nucleotide sequence: TGTGCCAGCAGCTTATCTGGGACATCGCGCCGCTATGGCTACACCTTC.

The V gene is TRBV27, the J gene TRBJ2-1, with D perhaps TRBD1 (6 bases). The germline CDR1 and CDR2 sequences are MNHEY and SMNVEV (reference sequence). The germline V and J ends were trimmed by 6 bases and 9 bases, with 18 bases remaining between them. The CDR3 has 14 amino acids. CDR3 sequence: CASSPNRVSGEQFF. The CDR3 DNA sequence: TGTGCCAGCAGCCCAAACAGGGTGTCGGGTGAGCAGTTCTTC.

This clonotype was seen only a few times. This sequence joins TRBV3-1 and TRBJ2-1; 15 bases are shared with TRBD2. Germline CDR1 and CDR2: LGHDT and YNNKEL (reference sequence). The CDR3 spans 18 residues. The V segment lost 0 bases and the J segment 7 bases; nucleotides outside the gene matches: 7. The CDR3 loop reads CASSQDRGLAGGPNEQFF. CDR3 bases: TGTGCCAGCAGCCAAGATAGGGGACTAGCGGGGGGTCCTAATGAGCAGTTCTTC.

This clonotype occurred many times. V usage is TRBV6-2 or TRBV6-3 and J usage is TRBJ2-1, with 7 positions matching TRBD2. CDR1 is MNHEY and CDR2 is SVGEGT in the germline V gene. The CDR3 is made up of 16 amino acids. V lost 7 bases, J lost 9 bases, and 18 bases stayed unmatched. The CDR3 spells CASNPLAGNLRVEQFF. The CDR3 bases are TGTGCCAGCAACCCTTTAGCGGGCAACCTACGGGTTGAGCAGTTCTTC.

This chain uses TRBV20-1 with TRBJ2-3; 7 bases match TRBD2. This CDR3 has 12 amino acids. Trimming removed 3 bases from V and 4 bases from J; junction bases left unmatched: 1. The germline V gene has CDR1 DFQATT and CDR2 SNEGSKA (reference sequence). CDR3 sequence reads: CSASGRPDTQYF. CDR3 nucleotide sequence: TGCAGTGCTAGCGGGAGGCCAGATACGCAGTATTTT.

CDR3 protein: CASSLPGATYEQYF. The CDR3 nucleotides read TGTGCCAGCAGCTTGCCGGGAGCTACCTACGAGCAGTACTTC. The chain combines TRBV5-4 with TRBJ2-7; TRBD2 might be the D (6 bases). Per the germline V gene, CDR1 is SGHNT and CDR2 is YYREEE (reference sequence). The V end lost 1 base, the J end lost 2 bases, and 10 bases lay between the germline ends. The CDR3 spans 14 residues.

The sample holds one count of this clonotype. The chain has TRBV2 and TRBJ1-6; D ambiguous. The V gene lost 7 bases and the J gene lost 6 bases, with 13 bases spanning the gap. Germline V gives CDR1 SNHLY, CDR2 FYNNEI. The CDR3 has 14 residues. CDR3 sequence reads: CASKLGQPNSPLHF. The CDR3 DNA follows: TGTGCCAGCAAACTAGGCCAGCCTAATTCACCCCTCCACTTT.

To note about this clonotype: A read error may produce the germline difference seen at one junction end. This chain joins TRBV5-4 and TRBJ1-2; possible D gene TRBD1, 5 bases. CDR1 and CDR2 (germline): SGHNT, YYREEE (reference sequence). The CDR3 length is 15 residues. DNA for the CDR3: TGTGTCAGCAGCTTGGAATCGGGGCGGAACTATGGCTACACCTTC. This gives the protein CVSSLESGRNYGYTF.

This clonotype turned up a few times. V usage is TRBV20-1 and J usage is TRBJ2-1; TRBD1 agrees at 9 bases. V was clipped by 5 bases and J by 10 bases; unmatched bases: 18. CDR1 is DFQATT, CDR2 SNEGSKA, per germline (reference sequence). The CDR3 extends over 16 amino acids. The CDR3 DNA sequence: TGCAGTGCTGCGCGGCTATCCGGGACAGGGATGGGGGAGCAGTTCTTC. As protein: CSAARLSGTGMGEQFF.

A few counts support this clonotype. V is TRBV6-6 and J is TRBJ2-5; no firm D call. V was clipped by 6 bases and J by 8 bases, with 7 bases between them. The CDR3 runs to 10 residues. Germline V gene data show CDR1 as MNHNY and CDR2 as SVGAGI (reference sequence). Written as DNA, the CDR3 is TGTGCCAGCAGGGATACTACCCAGTACTTC. It specifies CASRDTTQYF.

V gene TRBV7-9 combines with J gene TRBJ2-2, with TRBD2 matching over 10 bases. The J segment lost 5 bases and the V segment lost 4 bases, leaving 16 bases of the junction unmatched. This CDR3 is built from 19 residues. Looked up from germline, CDR1 is SEHNR and CDR2 is FQNEAQ (reference sequence). The CDR3 loop is CASSSPAALAGEGTGELFF. The CDR3 DNA reads TGTGCCAGCAGCTCCCCAGCGGCGCTAGCGGGAGAAGGAACCGGGGAGCTGTTTTTT.

The chain has TRBV20-1 and TRBJ1-5; tentatively, D is TRBD1 (5 bases). Germline V gives CDR1 DFQATT, CDR2 SNEGSKA (reference sequence). The CDR3 extends over 17 amino acids. V dropped 1 base and J dropped 0 bases, with 16 bases sitting between them. The CDR3 nucleotides read TGCAGTGCTAGAGGTAGTTACAGGACATCTAGCAATCAGCCCCAGCATTTT. This gives the protein CSARGSYRTSSNQPQHF.

At least ten counts were recorded for this clonotype. V is TRBV7-6 and J is TRBJ2-3, with TRBD2 matching over 11 bases. The junction had 16 bases not matched to a gene; V was cut back by 0 bases and J by 5 bases. Germline assignment: CDR1 SGHVS and CDR2 FNYEAQ. The CDR3 covers 20 residues. Here the CDR3 DNA reads TGTGCCAGCAGCTTAGCTCCCCGAACCGGGACTAGCGGTCACCAAGATACGCAGTATTTT. Its translation is CASSLAPRTGTSGHQDTQYF.